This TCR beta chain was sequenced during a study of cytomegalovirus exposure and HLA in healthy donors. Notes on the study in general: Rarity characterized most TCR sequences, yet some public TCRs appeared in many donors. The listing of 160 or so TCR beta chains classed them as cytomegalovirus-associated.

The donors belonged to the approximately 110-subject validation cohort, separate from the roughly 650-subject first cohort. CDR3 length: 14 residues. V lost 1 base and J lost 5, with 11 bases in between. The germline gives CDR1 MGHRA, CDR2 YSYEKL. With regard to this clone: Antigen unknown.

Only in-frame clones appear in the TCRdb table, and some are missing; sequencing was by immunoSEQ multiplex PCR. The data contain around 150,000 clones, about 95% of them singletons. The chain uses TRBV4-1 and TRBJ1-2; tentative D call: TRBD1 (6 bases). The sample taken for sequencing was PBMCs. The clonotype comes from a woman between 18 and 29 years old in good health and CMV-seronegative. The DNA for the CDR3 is TGCGCCAGCAGCCAAGTCGGGACAAAATATGGCTACACCTTC. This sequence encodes CASSQVGTKYGYTF.